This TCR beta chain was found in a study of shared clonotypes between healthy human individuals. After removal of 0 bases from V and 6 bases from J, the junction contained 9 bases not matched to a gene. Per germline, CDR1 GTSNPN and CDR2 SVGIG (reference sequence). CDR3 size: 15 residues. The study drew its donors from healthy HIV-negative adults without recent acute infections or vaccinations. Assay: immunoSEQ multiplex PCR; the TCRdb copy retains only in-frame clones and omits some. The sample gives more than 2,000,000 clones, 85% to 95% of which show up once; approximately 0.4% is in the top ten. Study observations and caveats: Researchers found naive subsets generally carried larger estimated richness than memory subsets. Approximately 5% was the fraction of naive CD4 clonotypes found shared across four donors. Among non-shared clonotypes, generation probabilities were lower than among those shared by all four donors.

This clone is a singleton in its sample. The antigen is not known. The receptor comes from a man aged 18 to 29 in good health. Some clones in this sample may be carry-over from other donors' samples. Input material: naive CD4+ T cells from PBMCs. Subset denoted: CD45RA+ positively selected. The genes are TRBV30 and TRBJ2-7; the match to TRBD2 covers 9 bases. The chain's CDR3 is CAWSVRLAGEGEQYF. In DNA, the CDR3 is TGTGCCTGGAGTGTACGCTTAGCGGGAGAAGGCGAGCAGTACTTC.